This T cell receptor beta chain was recorded in a study of read filtering for tumor transcriptome and immune sequencing. Turning to this clonotype: Given a far larger clone just one base away, this is likely a sequencing read error.

This CDR3 is built from 13 residues. Germline loops: CDR1 SEHNR, CDR2 FQNEAQ (reference sequence). This library used approximately 390 ng RNA and molecular barcoded adaptors spanning alpha/delta and beta/gamma chains. TCRdb re-derived calls from the reads in MiXCR, one entry per CDR3 protein. Of 40,000 or so distinct CDR3 sequences in the sample, approximately 14% are singletons; the top ten hold 25% to 30%. The clonotype originates from a donor at least 40 years old with multiple myeloma. The rearrangement joins TRBV7-9 to TRBJ1-1; D may be TRBD1 (5 bases). What was sequenced was a population of CD138-negative cells sorted from bone marrow. This CDR3 is CAGSLKGSAEAFF. CDR3 DNA: TGTGCCGGCAGCTTAAAGGGGTCAGCGGAGGCTTTCTTT.